Here is one T cell receptor beta chain with its context. Germline CDR1 and CDR2: WSHSY and SAAADI. CDR3 size: 13 residues. V lost 11 bases and J lost 1, with 11 bases in between. This sample was taken from a study of blood T cell repertoires in COVID-19. Study at large: Samples of COVID-19 (acute and convalescent) were obtained from the United States, Italy and Spain. PBMCs, B-cell-depleted T cells, or T cells were the source of the cDNA or gDNA that made up the material.

During active infection, Seattle patients enrolled and were then monitored through disease. As processed by the authors: How many nucleated cells were present was estimated from reference gene primer amplification. Generated by immunoSEQ multiplex PCR, the TCRdb table keeps only in-frame clones and is missing some. V, J and clone size are taken as reported in that table, and D and trimming were inferred from the DNA itself. The profile covers more than 85,000 clones, with over 85% appearing a single time and around 2% taken by the ten largest. The chain is built from TRBV10-2 and TRBJ2-2, with D possibly TRBD1 on 7 matching bases. The sequenced material came from peripheral blood. The TCR originated in a woman aged 50 to 65 with COVID-19, enrolled during active disease. The CDR3 DNA sequence: TGCGCCGGGAGGACAGGGAACACCGGGGAGCTGTTTTTT. As protein: CAGRTGNTGELFF.